This T cell receptor beta chain was obtained from a study of blood T cells in healthy people across ages. Then a second PCR, running roughly 6 to 12 cycles, was carried out with a sample-barcoded 5' primer and a J-beta primer mix. Each CDR3 protein gets one entry after TCRdb re-called the 5' RACE reads with MiXCR. This sample yields some 800,000 distinct CDR3 sequences, of which 20% to 25% are seen a single time; around 3.6% belongs to the top ten. This clonotype was counted between two and nine times. The target antigen is unknown. Germline lookup yields CDR1 SGHTA and CDR2 FQGNSA. V dropped 2 bases and J dropped 3 bases, with 10 bases sitting between them. The CDR3 is made up of 15 amino acids. Study-wide points: It was held that the diversity estimates obtained from one million T cells were underestimates.

Researchers isolated at least 6 million PBMCs per sample. The data also belong to a second study, concerning T cells of mothers and their children. Per that study: Samples came from a few healthy Caucasian mothers and their six children. All extracted RNA went into cDNA synthesis, roughly 1.5 ug per 15 ul.

The V and J genes are TRBV7-2 and TRBJ1-4; maybe TRBD1 (5 bases). Input material: blood. The TCR sequence derives from a boy between 10 and 17 years old in good health. The CDR3 protein is CASSLYDSSNEKLFF. CDR3 DNA sequence: TGTGCCAGCAGCTTATACGACAGCTCTAATGAAAAACTGTTTTTT.